The rows below give T cell receptor beta chains drawn from one sample of a study of T cells in Graves' hyperthyroidism and ophthalmopathy. In TCRdb, the multiplex PCR reads were re-called with MiXCR into one record per CDR3 protein. Among fewer than 300,000 distinct CDR3 sequences listed, around a quarter were seen once. What was sequenced was blood. These receptors were taken from a middle-aged man with Graves' hyperthyroidism that later progressed to Graves' ophthalmopathy. Each CDR3 is given with its conserved first and last residue. The D gene is left open where the match is weak. Rows give clone size only sometimes, using once, few, many, or a class for an expanded clone.

clone size: many; J gene: TRBJ1-2; V gene: TRBV11-2; D gene: .; CDR3 DNA: TGTGCCAGCAGCTTAGAAGGGATCGGCTACACCTTC; CDR3 protein: CASSLEGIGYTF
clone size: many; J gene: TRBJ2-5; V gene: TRBV6-5; D gene: .; CDR3 DNA: TGTGCCAGCAGTATGGGGGGTTACCAAGAGACCCAGTACTTC; CDR3 protein: CASSMGGYQETQYF
clone size: few; J gene: TRBJ2-2; V gene: TRBV7-9; D gene: .; CDR3 DNA: TGTGCCAGCAGCTTAGCGTCAGCCACCGGGGAGCTGTTTTTT; CDR3 protein: CASSLASATGELFF
clone size: many; J gene: TRBJ1-2; V gene: TRBV12-3/TRBV12-4; D gene: .; CDR3 DNA: TGTGCCAGCAGTTTATATTCCTATGGCTACACCTTC; CDR3 protein: CASSLYSYGYTF
clone size: many; J gene: TRBJ2-5; V gene: TRBV6-5; D gene: .; CDR3 DNA: TGTGCCAGCAGTTGGGGTGGAACTCTAGAGACCCAGTACTTC; CDR3 protein: CASSWGGTLETQYF
clone size: .; J gene: TRBJ1-2; V gene: TRBV6-5; D gene: TRBD1; CDR3 DNA: TGTGCCAGCAGTTACTCGGGACAGGGCTTCTATGGCTACACCTTC; CDR3 protein: CASSYSGQGFYGYTF
clone size: many; J gene: TRBJ2-5; V gene: TRBV29-1; D gene: TRBD1; CDR3 DNA: TGCAGCGTGTGCCGGGACAGCGGAATCAATCAAGAGACCCAGTACTTC; CDR3 protein: CSVCRDSGINQETQYF
clone size: .; J gene: TRBJ2-7; V gene: TRBV3-1; D gene: TRBD2; CDR3 DNA: TGTGCCAGCAGCCAACGACTAGCGGGAGGGTACGAGCAGTACTTC; CDR3 protein: CASSQRLAGGYEQYF
clone size: many; J gene: TRBJ1-1; V gene: TRBV4-1; D gene: .; CDR3 DNA: TGCGCCAGCAGCCACGCGGACAGCTTAGAAGCTTTCTTT; CDR3 protein: CASSHADSLEAFF
clone size: many; J gene: TRBJ1-1; V gene: TRBV3-2; D gene: .; CDR3 DNA: TGTGCCAGCAGCCGGAGGACGGTGGGGGGGAACACTGAAGCTTTCTTT; CDR3 protein: CASSRRTVGGNTEAFF
clone size: once; J gene: TRBJ1-2; V gene: TRBV27; D gene: .; CDR3 DNA: TGTGCCAGCAGTTTATCGCAGGCGGCAGTCTATGGCTACACCTTC; CDR3 protein: CASSLSQAAVYGYTF
clone size: many; J gene: TRBJ1-2; V gene: TRBV6-1; D gene: .; CDR3 DNA: TGTGCCAGCAGTGAACACAGTAACTATGGCTACACCTTC; CDR3 protein: CASSEHSNYGYTF
clone size: .; J gene: TRBJ1-2; V gene: TRBV20-1; D gene: TRBD1; CDR3 DNA: TGCAGTGCTACAACGACAGGGAAAAGCACCTTC; CDR3 protein: CSATTTGKSTF
clone size: many; J gene: TRBJ2-7; V gene: TRBV19; D gene: TRBD1; CDR3 DNA: TGTGCCAGTAGTTTTATACTCCGGGACAGTCTCTATTTC; CDR3 protein: CASSFILRDSLYF
clone size: .; J gene: TRBJ2-5; V gene: TRBV19; D gene: .; CDR3 DNA: TGTGCCAGTAGTATAACCTCGCGGCTAGCAGGGGAGACCCAGTACTTC; CDR3 protein: CASSITSRLAGETQYF
clone size: once; J gene: TRBJ1-2; V gene: TRBV6-1; D gene: TRBD1; CDR3 DNA: TGTGCCAGCAGCCTTCGGACAGGGGGCTTATACTATGGCTACACCTTC; CDR3 protein: CASSLRTGGLYYGYTF
clone size: once; J gene: TRBJ2-7; V gene: TRBV10-1; D gene: TRBD2; CDR3 DNA: TGCGCCAGCAGTGATAGCGGGACCTCCTACGAGCAGTACTTC; CDR3 protein: CASSDSGTSYEQYF
clone size: .; J gene: TRBJ2-7; V gene: TRBV6-2/TRBV6-3; D gene: .; CDR3 DNA: TGTGCCAGCAGTGGGACAAAGGAGACCTACGAGCAGTACTTC; CDR3 protein: CASSGTKETYEQYF
clone size: many; J gene: TRBJ2-7; V gene: TRBV30; D gene: .; CDR3 DNA: TGTGCCTGGAGTTGGGACGGGACCTACGAGCAGTACTTC; CDR3 protein: CAWSWDGTYEQYF
clone size: few; J gene: TRBJ2-7; V gene: TRBV5-1; D gene: .; CDR3 DNA: TGCGCCAGCAGCTTAAACCTCAGAGTCGGTGACCTCTACGAACAGTACTTC; CDR3 protein: CASSLNLRVGDLYEQYF
clone size: .; J gene: TRBJ2-7; V gene: TRBV7-3; D gene: .; CDR3 DNA: TGTGCCAGCAGCTGTACAGGGCCTTCTATCACCTACGAGCAGTACTTC; CDR3 protein: CASSCTGPSITYEQYF
clone size: many; J gene: TRBJ2-7; V gene: TRBV5-1; D gene: TRBD1; CDR3 DNA: TGCGCCAGCAGCTTGGGGGACAGGCTGGCCTACGAGCAGTACTTC; CDR3 protein: CASSLGDRLAYEQYF
clone size: many; J gene: TRBJ2-5; V gene: TRBV7-9; D gene: .; CDR3 DNA: TGTGCCAGCAGCTCATCAGGGGGAGGATTGGAAGAGACCCAGTACTTC; CDR3 protein: CASSSSGGGLEETQYF
clone size: many; J gene: TRBJ2-1; V gene: TRBV2; D gene: TRBD1; CDR3 DNA: TGTGCCAGCAGTTTCTCCGGGACAGGGCTCAATGAGCAGTTCTTC; CDR3 protein: CASSFSGTGLNEQFF
clone size: .; J gene: TRBJ1-5; V gene: TRBV20-1; D gene: TRBD1; CDR3 DNA: TGCAGTGCTAGAGATCTGGACAGGGGAATCGATCAGCCCCAGCATTTT; CDR3 protein: CSARDLDRGIDQPQHF
clone size: .; J gene: TRBJ2-5; V gene: TRBV12-3/TRBV12-4; D gene: TRBD1; CDR3 DNA: TGTGCCAGCAGTTCGCAACAGGGGTGGGAAGAGACCCAGTACTTC; CDR3 protein: CASSSQQGWEETQYF
clone size: .; J gene: TRBJ2-2; V gene: TRBV10-3; D gene: TRBD1; CDR3 DNA: TGTGCCATCAGTGGGCGGACAGGGGGCGACACCGGGGAGCTGTTTTTT; CDR3 protein: CAISGRTGGDTGELFF
clone size: many; J gene: TRBJ1-1; V gene: TRBV5-1; D gene: .; CDR3 DNA: TGCGCCAGCAGCTCGGCCACTGAAGCTTTCTTT; CDR3 protein: CASSSATEAFF